This T cell receptor beta chain was retrieved from a study of T-cell reconstitution after alpha-beta-depleted transplantation in children. TCRbeta library preparation incorporated unique molecular identifiers. TCRdb reprocessed the PCR reads via MiXCR and lists one record per CDR3 protein. Among approximately 240,000 distinct CDR3 sequences listed, 11% were seen once. Per the germline V gene, CDR1 is SGHVS and CDR2 is FQNEAQ. CDR3 length: 16 residues. Study findings and constraints: Some patients showed high day-60 TCRbeta diversity, which derived from surviving recipient T cells and thymic progenitors. Reported findings indicate that, about two months after transplant, alpha-beta T cells came from several hundred expanded clones, which were derived from non-depleted graft cells. Counts and diversity of T cells one year after transplant came mostly from newly produced T cells.

Comments on this clonotype: Its antigen remains unidentified. An end of the junction differs from the germline gene, which may be a read error.

The genes are TRBV7-8 and TRBJ2-3; the match to TRBD2 covers 12 bases. This sample comprised PBMCs, obtained before TCRalphabeta/CD19-depleted stem cell transplant. The receptor's source is a child under two years old with acute myeloid leukemia, due to receive a stem cell transplant. The CDR3 DNA sequence: TGTGCCAACAGCTTCACGACTAGCGGGAGCTTTGATACGCAGTATTTT. Amino acid sequence: CANSFTTSGSFDTQYF. Filled out from reference TRBV7-8 and TRBJ2-3, the complete variable domain reads GAGVSQSPRYKVAKRGQDVALRCDPISGHVSLFWYQQALGQGPEFLTYFQNEAQLDKSGLPSDRFFAERPEGSVSTLKIQRTQQEDSAVYLCANSFTTSGSFDTQYFGPGTRLTVL.